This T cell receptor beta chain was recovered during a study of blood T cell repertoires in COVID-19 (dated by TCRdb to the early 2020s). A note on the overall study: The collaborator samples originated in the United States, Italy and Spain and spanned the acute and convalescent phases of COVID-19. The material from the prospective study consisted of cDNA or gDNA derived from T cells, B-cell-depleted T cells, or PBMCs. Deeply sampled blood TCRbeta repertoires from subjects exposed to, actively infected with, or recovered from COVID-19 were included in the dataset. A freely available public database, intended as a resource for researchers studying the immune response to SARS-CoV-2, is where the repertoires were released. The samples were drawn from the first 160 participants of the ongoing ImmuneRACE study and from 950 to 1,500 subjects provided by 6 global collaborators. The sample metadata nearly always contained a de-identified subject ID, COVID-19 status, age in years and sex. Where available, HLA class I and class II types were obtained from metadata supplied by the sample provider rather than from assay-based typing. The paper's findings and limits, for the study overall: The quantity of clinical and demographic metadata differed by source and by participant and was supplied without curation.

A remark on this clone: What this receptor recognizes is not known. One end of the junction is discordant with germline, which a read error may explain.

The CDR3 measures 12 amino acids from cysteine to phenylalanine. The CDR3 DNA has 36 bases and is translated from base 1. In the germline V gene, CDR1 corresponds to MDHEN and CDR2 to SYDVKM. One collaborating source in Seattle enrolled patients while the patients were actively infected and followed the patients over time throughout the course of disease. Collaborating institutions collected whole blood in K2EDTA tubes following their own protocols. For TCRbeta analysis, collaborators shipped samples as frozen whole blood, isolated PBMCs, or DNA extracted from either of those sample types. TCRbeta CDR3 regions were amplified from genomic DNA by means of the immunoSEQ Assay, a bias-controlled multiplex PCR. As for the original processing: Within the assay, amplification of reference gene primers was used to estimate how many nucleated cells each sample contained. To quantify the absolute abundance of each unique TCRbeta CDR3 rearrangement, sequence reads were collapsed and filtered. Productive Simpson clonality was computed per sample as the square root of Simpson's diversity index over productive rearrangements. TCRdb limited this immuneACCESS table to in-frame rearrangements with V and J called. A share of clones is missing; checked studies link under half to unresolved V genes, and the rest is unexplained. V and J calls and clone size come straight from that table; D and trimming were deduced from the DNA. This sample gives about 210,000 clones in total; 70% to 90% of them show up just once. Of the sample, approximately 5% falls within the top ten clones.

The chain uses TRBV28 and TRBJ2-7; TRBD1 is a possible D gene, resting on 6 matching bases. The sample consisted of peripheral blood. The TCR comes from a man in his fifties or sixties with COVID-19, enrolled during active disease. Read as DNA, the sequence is TGTGCCAACAGTTTAACAGGGTTCGAGCAGTACTTC. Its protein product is CANSLTGFEQYF.